This T cell receptor (beta chain) was recorded in a study of CD8+CD57+ T cells in acquired aplastic anemia. General study points: Found in both controls and patients were approximately 31 CD8+ CDR3 sequences. Patients versus controls showed no significant CD8+ Simpson's diversity difference.

The sequenced patients had an expansion of CD8+CD57+ cells seen by flow cytometry. None of the patients had been given any therapy when their blood was sampled. Using genomic DNA as the template, TCR beta VDJ and CDR3 profiling was carried out. One entry per CDR3 protein, called by TCRdb with MiXCR from the reads. The sample includes 190,000 or so distinct CDR3 sequences, around half of them seen just once. Germline loops: CDR1 MNHEY, CDR2 SVGEGT. V was clipped by 4 bases and J by 5 bases, with 21 bases between them. The CDR3 covers 17 residues. As regards this clonotype: Its antigen remains unknown.

Sequences were obtained from sorted CD4+, CD8+, or CD8+CD57+ T cells (not recorded which) from PBMCs. V and J are TRBV6-2 or TRBV6-3 and TRBJ2-1; weak D call: TRBD2 (7 bases). The TCR sequence derives from a human donor with aplastic anemia. Here the CDR3 reads CASSSRGGRGLDNEQFF. The CDR3 DNA sequence: TGTGCCAGCAGTTCCCGTGGGGGGCGGGGGCTCGACAATGAGCAGTTCTTC.